Each of the 31 T cell receptor beta chains below was sequenced from the same sample in a study of OX40 agonist ivuxolimab in advanced cancers. Clones were read by immunoSEQ multiplex PCR, and TCRdb kept only the in-frame ones, dropping some. This sample yields some 97,000 clones, of which around 93% are seen a single time; about 0.49% belongs to the top ten. Source: CD4+ or CD8+ T cells sorted from blood, taken in a trial of the OX40 agonist ivuxolimab. Receptors were obtained from an adult with an advanced solid tumor such as melanoma, head and neck, liver or kidney cancer.

This chain connects TRBV11-3 to TRBJ2-3, with 14 bases fitting TRBD2. V was pared by 4 bases and J by 1 base, with 7 bases of the junction left unmatched. Germline CDR1 and CDR2: SGHNT and YENEEA. This CDR3 spans 18 amino acids. CDR3 region: CASSSGLAGVEGTDTQYF. The CDR3 coding sequence is TGTGCCAGCAGCTCGGGACTAGCGGGAGTCGAGGGCACAGATACGCAGTATTTT.

The chain links TRBV18 to TRBJ2-2, with 8 bases matching TRBD1. V was clipped by 1 base and J by 1 base; unmatched bases: 2. CDR3 length: 16 amino acids. The V gene's germline CDR1 is KGHSH and CDR2 LQKENI. CDR3 nucleotide sequence: TGTGCCAGCTCACCACTCGGGACAGGGAACACCGGGGAGCTGTTTTTT. Amino acids: CASSPLGTGNTGELFF.

The rearrangement links TRBV4-3 to TRBJ2-5; TRBD1 might be the D (6 bases). Trimming removed 4 bases from V and 5 bases from J, with 20 bases in between. Germline assignment: CDR1 LGHNA and CDR2 YSLEER. The CDR3 spans 16 residues. Written as DNA, the CDR3 is TGCGCCAGCAGCCCCGGCCCGGGACAAAGGGGGGAGACCCAGTACTTC. Translated, it gives CASSPGPGQRGETQYF.

The J gene is TRBJ1-5, the V gene TRBV28; D remains ambiguous. With 7 bases removed from V and 7 bases from J, the gap between germline ends came to 11 bases. Germline CDR1 MDHEN, CDR2 SYDVKM. The CDR3 runs 12 residues. CDR3 region: CASTPSGQPQHF. CDR3 in DNA: TGTGCCAGCACCCCTAGCGGGCAGCCCCAGCATTTT.

Only one count was recorded for this clone. This chain links TRBV4-1 with TRBJ2-5; 12 nucleotides align to TRBD2. V shed 8 bases, J shed 5 bases, and the junction held 12 bases outside the gene matches. From germline, CDR1 is MGHRA and CDR2 YSYEKL. This CDR3 comprises 16 residues. The DNA for the CDR3 is TGCGCCAGCCAACCGGGACTAGCGGGTGGATGGGAGACCCAGTACTTC. It encodes CASQPGLAGGWETQYF.

The chain recombines TRBV4-1 with TRBJ2-5; 9 bases are shared with TRBD2. Germline CDR1 is MGHRA and CDR2 is YSYEKL. V gave up 1 base and J gave up 5 bases; unmatched junction bases: 11. CDR3 size: 17 residues. CDR3 loop: CASSQGLAASPGETQYF. Written as DNA, the CDR3 is TGCGCCAGCAGCCAAGGACTAGCGGCTTCCCCGGGGGAGACCCAGTACTTC.

This chain links TRBV5-4 with TRBJ2-2; D possibly corresponds to TRBD1 (6 bases). The germline V gene encodes CDR1 SGHNT and CDR2 YYREEE (reference sequence). The V end was cut by 0 bases, the J end by 4 bases, with 10 bases between. The CDR3 is 15 amino acids. The CDR3 spells CASSLVTGGTGELFF. Written as DNA, the CDR3 is TGTGCCAGCAGCTTGGTGACAGGTGGCACCGGGGAGCTGTTTTTT.

The chain has TRBV7-2 and TRBJ2-7; 7 bases are a match to TRBD2. CDR3 length equals 15 residues. V lost 7 bases and J lost 2; bases outside the gene matches: 11. Germline assignment: CDR1 SGHTA and CDR2 FQGNSA. The CDR3 here is CASTRLGGGTYEQYF. CDR3 nucleotide sequence: TGTGCCAGCACTAGGCTTGGCGGGGGAACCTACGAGCAGTACTTC.

The rearrangement uses TRBV19 and TRBJ2-7, with 8 nucleotides matching TRBD1. V was clipped by 4 bases and J by 3 bases; unmatched bases: 8. Germline V gene data show CDR1 as LNHDA and CDR2 as SQIVND (reference sequence). This CDR3 is built from 15 residues. In DNA form, the CDR3 reads TGTGCCAGTAGTACGAACAGGGGGTTCGACTACGAGCAGTACTTC. Its translation is CASSTNRGFDYEQYF. The whole variable domain, filled in from reference TRBV19 and TRBJ2-7, reads DGGITQSPKYLFRKEGQNVTLSCEQNLNHDAMYWYRQDPGQGLRLIYYSQIVNDFQKGDIAEGYSVSREKKESFPLTVTSAQKNPTAFYLCASSTNRGFDYEQYFGPGTRLTVT.

This sequence joins TRBV5-1 and TRBJ2-6; D perhaps matches TRBD1 (5 bases). The V end lost 2 bases, the J end lost 2 bases, and 8 bases lay between the germline ends. The CDR3 totals 15 residues. Germline V lookup: CDR1 SGHRS, CDR2 YFSETQ. CDR3 sequence reads: CASSFEGAGANVLTF. The CDR3 DNA sequence: TGCGCCAGCAGCTTCGAAGGGGCTGGGGCCAACGTCCTGACTTTC.

The chain joins TRBV11-3 to TRBJ2-1, with 8 bases matching TRBD1. V dropped 4 bases and J dropped 4; count of bases not matched to a gene: 15. The CDR3 contains 18 residues. The germline V gene has CDR1 SGHNT and CDR2 YENEEA. The CDR3: CASSSRDRGRKGYNEQFF. CDR3 DNA sequence: TGTGCCAGCAGCTCTAGAGACAGGGGAAGGAAGGGATACAATGAGCAGTTCTTC.

The rearrangement links TRBV27 to TRBJ2-1; D is possibly TRBD2 (5 bases). V was trimmed by 6 bases and J by 5 bases, leaving 14 bases between them. This CDR3 has 14 amino acids. The germline CDR1 and CDR2 sequences are MNHEY and SMNVEV (reference sequence). The CDR3 loop reads CASRVAPANNEQFF. The CDR3 DNA sequence: TGTGCCAGCAGGGTAGCGCCGGCCAACAATGAGCAGTTCTTC.

V is TRBV7-6 and J is TRBJ2-5, with D maybe TRBD2 (5 bases). The V gene's germline CDR1 is SGHVS and CDR2 FNYEAQ. The V end lost 4 bases, the J end lost 1 base, and 19 bases lay between the germline ends. The length of the CDR3 is 17 residues. CDR3 sequence: CASSSPKGGRLQETQYF. In nucleotides, the CDR3 is TGTGCCAGCAGCTCCCCCAAAGGAGGACGGCTCCAAGAGACCCAGTACTTC. Looking up the rest from reference TRBV7-6 and TRBJ2-5 gives the full variable domain: GAGVSQSPRYKVTKRGQDVALRCDPISGHVSLYWYRQALGQGPEFLTYFNYEAQQDKSGLPNDRFSAERPEGSISTLTIQRTEQRDSAMYRCASSSPKGGRLQETQYFGPGTRLLVL.

This rearrangement joins TRBV10-3 to TRBJ1-4; D is unresolved. Trimming pared 4 bases from V and 8 bases from J, leaving 8 bases between. Germline CDR1 and CDR2: ENHRY and SYGVKD. The CDR3 sequence is 12 residues long. The chain's CDR3 is CAISADGEKLFF. The CDR3, as DNA: TGTGCCATCAGTGCGGACGGGGAAAAACTGTTTTTT.

This clone has just one count. This chain connects TRBV15 to TRBJ2-7, with D possibly matching TRBD1 (6 bases). The CDR3 is 14 residues long. Trimming pared 3 bases from V and 5 bases from J, leaving 14 bases between. Germline-derived CDR1 and CDR2 are LNHNV and YYDKDF (reference sequence). CDR3 sequence reads: CATSRTRTANEQYF. CDR3 DNA sequence: TGTGCCACCAGCAGGACTCGGACAGCAAACGAGCAGTACTTC. Using reference TRBV15 and TRBJ2-7 for the parts outside the CDR3, the full variable domain is DAMVIQNPRYQVTQFGKPVTLSCSQTLNHNVMYWYQQKSSQAPKLLFHYYDKDFNNEADTPDNFQSRRPNTSFCFLDIRSPGLGDTAMYLCATSRTRTANEQYFGPGTRLTVT.

The chain carries TRBV5-1 and TRBJ2-3, with TRBD1 matching over 10 bases. The V gene end was trimmed by 4 bases and the J gene end by 7 bases; junction bases not matched to a gene: 6. Germline V gives CDR1 SGHRS, CDR2 YFSETQ. The CDR3 runs to 14 residues. Here the CDR3 reads CASSQGQGTHTQYF. CDR3 DNA sequence: TGCGCCAGCAGCCAGGGACAGGGGACACATACGCAGTATTTT.

This clone was seen only once. The V and J genes are TRBV13 and TRBJ1-1; perhaps TRBD1 as D (6 bases). This CDR3 comprises 12 residues. From germline, CDR1 is PRHDT and CDR2 FYEKMQ (reference sequence). Trimming removed 5 bases from V and 6 bases from J, with 10 bases in between. The CDR3 nucleotides read TGTGCCAGCAGCCCTAGACAGGCTGAAGCTTTCTTT. Its translation is CASSPRQAEAFF.

The chain uses TRBV20-1 and TRBJ1-1; D not certain. Germline CDR1 DFQATT, CDR2 SNEGSKA (reference sequence). V dropped 0 bases and J dropped 8 bases, with 4 bases sitting between them. The length of the CDR3 is 10 residues. CDR3 in DNA: TGCAGTGCTAGAGATATAGAAGCTTTCTTT. Protein sequence: CSARDIEAFF.

The chain links TRBV2 to TRBJ2-1, with D uncertain. The CDR3 covers 13 residues. Germline V gene data show CDR1 as SNHLY and CDR2 as FYNNEI. Trimming left V 4 bases short and J 9 bases short, with 13 bases between. The CDR3 DNA reads TGTGCCAGCAGTGCCGAATTGGTGAGTGAGCAGTTCTTC. As protein: CASSAELVSEQFF.

This CDR3 reads CASSLLAGLSTDTQYF. For the CDR3, the DNA is TGTGCCAGCAGCCTACTAGCGGGACTTAGCACAGATACGCAGTATTTT. The rearrangement uses TRBV7-9 and TRBJ2-3, with 10 bases that match TRBD2. J gave up 0 bases and V 5 bases, and 5 bases lay outside the gene matches. Germline CDR1 reads SEHNR; CDR2 reads FQNEAQ (reference sequence). CDR3 size: 16 residues.

This CDR3 is CASSLVASTDNEQFF. CDR3 DNA sequence: TGTGCCAGCAGCTTAGTCGCTTCGACAGACAATGAGCAGTTCTTC. The rearrangement links TRBV11-3 to TRBJ2-1, with D maybe TRBD1 (5 bases). Germline CDR1 and CDR2: SGHNT and YENEEA. This CDR3 has 15 amino acids. V lost 1 base and J 5 bases, leaving 12 bases between the germline ends. The complete variable domain, with remaining parts taken from reference TRBV11-3 and TRBJ2-1, reads EAGVVQSPRYKIIEKKQPVAFWCNPISGHNTLYWYLQNLGQGPELLIRYENEEAVDDSQLPKDRFSAERLKGVDSTLKIQPAELGDSAVYLCASSLVASTDNEQFFGPGTRLTVL.

The gene calls are TRBV10-3 and TRBJ2-7; TRBD2 matches at 10 bases. Losses at the gene ends were 2 bases for V and 2 bases for J; bases not matched to a gene: 0. The CDR3 has 14 residues. The germline gives CDR1 ENHRY, CDR2 SYGVKD. CDR3 amino acids: CAISEGLAAYEQYF. CDR3 DNA sequence: TGTGCCATCAGTGAGGGACTAGCGGCCTACGAGCAGTACTTC.

V and J are TRBV28 and TRBJ1-2; no definite D call. The V gene lost 6 bases and the J gene lost 6 bases, with 20 bases spanning the gap. The length of the CDR3 is 15 residues. Per the germline V gene, CDR1 is MDHEN and CDR2 is SYDVKM. For the CDR3, the DNA is TGTGCCAGCAGCCTCAGCCATCAGATGGGAGATGGCTACACCTTC. It codes for CASSLSHQMGDGYTF.

This sequence joins TRBV6-1 and TRBJ2-5; D uncertain. Per the germline V gene, CDR1 is MNHNS and CDR2 is SASEGT. Deletions cut 6 bases from V and 0 bases from J, with 5 bases between. This CDR3 region has 12 residues. The DNA for the CDR3 is TGTGCCAGCAGAGAGAACCAAGAGACCCAGTACTTC. Amino acids: CASRENQETQYF.

This clone was found a few times. CDR3 loop: CARAAPRVSGRAGELFF. CDR3 nucleotide sequence: TGTGCCCGAGCTGCCCCCCGCGTATCAGGGCGGGCCGGGGAGCTGTTTTTT. The V and J genes are TRBV30 and TRBJ2-2; perhaps D is TRBD1 or TRBD2 (5 bases each). The CDR3 consists of 17 residues. Trimming removed 8 bases from V and 6 bases from J, with 28 bases in between. Germline CDR1 reads GTSNPN; CDR2 reads SVGIG (reference sequence).

The chain employs TRBV5-6 and TRBJ2-3; tentatively, D is TRBD2 (6 bases). Germline CDR1 reads SGHDT; CDR2 reads YYEEEE. Trimming left V 4 bases short and J 0 bases short, with 9 bases between. CDR3 length equals 14 residues. CDR3 sequence: CASSKGTSTDTQYF. DNA for the CDR3: TGTGCCAGCAGCAAGGGGACTAGCACAGATACGCAGTATTTT. The entire variable domain, with the rest obtained from reference TRBV5-6 and TRBJ2-3, is as follows: DAGVTQSPTHLIKTRGQQVTLRCSPKSGHDTVSWYQQALGQGPQFIFQYYEEEERQRGNFPDRFSGHQFPNYSSELNVNALLLGDSALYLCASSKGTSTDTQYFGPGTRLTVL.

The rearrangement joins TRBV15 to TRBJ1-5; the D is unclear. This CDR3 spans 14 amino acids. The ends were cut back, 8 bases at V and 2 bases at J, with 13 bases in the middle. Per the germline V gene, CDR1 is LNHNV and CDR2 is YYDKDF (reference sequence). The CDR3 here is CATSSRAGNQPQHF. The CDR3 DNA is TGTGCCACCTCCAGTAGAGCGGGCAATCAGCCCCAGCATTTT.

With respect to this clone: This CDR3 is also generated by other DNA sequences in the sample. This chain joins TRBV7-3 and TRBJ2-2; D is ambiguous. CDR1 is SGHTA, CDR2 FQGTGA, per germline. Trimming removed 3 bases from V and 1 base from J, with 3 bases in between. This CDR3 has 13 amino acids. CDR3 residues: CASSFGNTGELFF. DNA for the CDR3: TGTGCCAGCAGCTTCGGGAACACCGGGGAGCTGTTTTTT.

J is TRBJ2-5 and V is TRBV5-5; TRBD2 aligns across 7 bases. This CDR3 has 14 residues. J lost 4 bases, V lost 4 bases, and 7 bases had no gene match. Germline V CDR1 and CDR2: SGHKS, YYEKEE (reference sequence). The CDR3 coding sequence is TGTGCCAGCAGCACGCCCTGGGGGGGAGAGACCCAGTACTTC. Translating gives CASSTPWGGETQYF.

V and J are TRBV21-1 and TRBJ1-4; the table names TRBD1, a call not compared with the DNA. TRBV21-1 has pseudogene status. This CDR3 contains 19 residues. The CDR3 loop is CASSKYDRGQPATNEKLFF. Here the CDR3 DNA reads TGTGCCAGCAGCAAATATGACAGGGGGCAACCTGCAACTAATGAAAAACTGTTTTTT.

This clone was observed a handful of times. The chain employs TRBV5-1 and TRBJ2-5; tentatively, D is TRBD1 (5 bases). V shed 0 bases and J shed 0 bases, with 6 bases lying between them. Germline lookup yields CDR1 SGHRS and CDR2 YFSETQ. The CDR3 is 14 amino acids. The CDR3 DNA follows: TGCGCCAGCAGCTTGGGACAGCACCAAGAGACCCAGTACTTC. Protein sequence: CASSLGQHQETQYF.